This record covers a single TCR beta chain. Profiling relied on immunoSEQ multiplex PCR, and the TCRdb table lists in-frame clones only, not all of them. In the table there are over 250,000 clones, more than 75% of which are singletons. These data belong to a study of blood T cell repertoires in COVID-19. About the study: COVID-19 samples collected from the United States, Italy and Spain covered acute and convalescent phases.

Those who participated ranged in age from about 18 to 89 years and resided in about two dozen US areas. Clinical history reported by participants formed the basis on which cohorts were assigned. Symptom resolution, clearance, or two negative PCRs marked donors in Cohort 3 as recovered. The sequencing input was PBMCs or T cells enriched from blood (not recorded which). This TCR was recovered from a woman aged 30 to 39 who had recovered from COVID-19.

CDR3 nucleotide sequence: TGTGCCAGCAGCGTAGAAGGGACAGGGGGAAACACCATATATTTT. Translated, it gives CASSVEGTGGNTIYF. The chain recombines TRBV9 with TRBJ1-3, with 9 bases matching TRBD1. There are 15 residues in the CDR3. V shed 0 bases and J 4 bases; nucleotides not matched to a gene: 2. Germline CDR1 reads SGDLS; CDR2 reads YYNGEE.